The 13 T cell receptor beta chains reported below all come from one sample, sequenced in a study of blood T cells in healthy people across ages. The second PCR ran roughly 6 to 11 cycles with a sample-barcoded 5' primer and J-beta primers. Each CDR3 protein is one row after TCRdb ran MiXCR on the 5' RACE reads. The repertoire has more than 1 million distinct CDR3 sequences, roughly 45% of them found once; the top ten carry approximately 17%. Material for sequencing was blood. The receptor source for this set is a woman aged 55-69 years in good health.

The chain recombines TRBV29-1 with TRBJ2-5; 7 nucleotides align to TRBD1. From germline, CDR1 is SQVTM and CDR2 ANQGSEA. The J segment lost 1 base and the V segment lost 2 bases, leaving 16 bases of the junction unmatched. CDR3 length: 18 amino acids. In DNA form, the CDR3 reads TGCAGCGTTGAAACGTCCGGCAGGGGGTCTGATAGCCAAGAGACCCAGTACTTC. Protein sequence: CSVETSGRGSDSQETQYF.

A few counts support this clonotype. This sequence joins TRBV7-2 and TRBJ2-7, with 10 bases lining up with TRBD2. Germline V lookup: CDR1 SGHTA, CDR2 FQGNSA. After removal of 3 bases from V and 1 base from J, the junction contained 12 bases not matched to a gene. This CDR3 has 18 amino acids. CDR3 nucleotides: TGTGCCAGCAGCTTTCCGTCCGAGAGCGGGAGGGTTTCCTACGAGCAGTACTTC. Translation gives CASSFPSESGRVSYEQYF.

The rearrangement joins TRBV5-1 to TRBJ1-4, with 7 bases identical to TRBD1. CDR1 and CDR2 from the germline V gene are SGHRS and YFSETQ. The J segment lost 4 bases and the V segment lost 0 bases, leaving 3 bases of the junction unmatched. The CDR3 totals 15 residues. CDR3 sequence reads: CASSLGGQYNEKLFF. In DNA, the CDR3 is TGCGCCAGCAGCTTGGGGGGACAGTATAATGAAAAACTGTTTTTT.

This clonotype was found many times. The chain combines TRBV7-9 with TRBJ2-3, with 10 bases fitting TRBD2. Looked up from germline, CDR1 is SEHNR and CDR2 is FQNEAQ (reference sequence). The CDR3 runs to 16 residues. Germline trimming cut 5 bases from V and 6 bases from J; bases unmatched to any gene: 11. The CDR3 DNA reads TGTGCCAGCAGCGGGCCGACTAGCGGGCACAGGGATACGCAGTATTTT. Amino acid sequence: CASSGPTSGHRDTQYF.

This clonotype was seen only a few times. The V gene is TRBV20-1, the J gene TRBJ2-5; 7 bases line up with TRBD2. The J call may be incorrect, as the DNA end agrees better with TRBJ2-4. This CDR3 region has 11 residues. The germline CDR1 and CDR2 sequences are DFQATT and SNEGSKA (reference sequence). The CDR3 DNA reads TGCAGTGCTAGGGCGGGGGACATTCAGTACTTC. Residues: CSARAGDIQYF.

The chain links TRBV14 to TRBJ2-5; D unresolved. Germline V gene data show CDR1 as SGHDN and CDR2 as FVKESK. V dropped 1 base and J dropped 1 base, with 7 bases sitting between them. The CDR3 has 14 residues. The CDR3 is CASSQGALQETQYF. For the CDR3, the DNA is TGTGCCAGCAGCCAAGGCGCTCTCCAAGAGACCCAGTACTTC.

This clonotype was picked up a small number of times. J is TRBJ2-7 and V is TRBV6-1; the D is unclear. This CDR3 spans 13 amino acids. Germline V gene data show CDR1 as MNHNS and CDR2 as SASEGT. V was pared by 6 bases and J by 2 bases, with 11 bases between. CDR3 residues: CASRAPEAYEQYF. CDR3 in DNA: TGTGCCAGCAGGGCCCCTGAGGCCTACGAGCAGTACTTC.

In this sample, this clonotype turned up a few times. The chain is built from TRBV29-1 and TRBJ2-3; TRBD2 agrees at 13 bases. The trim removed 5 bases at V and 10 bases at J, leaving 12 bases unmatched. CDR3 length: 15 residues. Germline lookup yields CDR1 SQVTM and CDR2 ANQGSEA. The CDR3 DNA follows: TGCAGCGTTCGATTCACTAGCGGGAGGGCCATTGCGCAGTATTTT. This codes for CSVRFTSGRAIAQYF.

In its sample, this clonotype was seen a few times. This chain uses TRBV20-1 with TRBJ2-1; TRBD1 matches 10 bases. The CDR3 consists of 13 residues. The junction had 0 bases not matched to a gene; V was cut back by 3 bases and J by 4 bases. Looked up from germline, CDR1 is DFQATT and CDR2 is SNEGSKA (reference sequence). CDR3 sequence reads: CSARGQGYNEQFF. In DNA, the CDR3 is TGCAGTGCTAGGGGACAGGGGTACAATGAGCAGTTCTTC.

This clonotype was seen a handful of times. The chain has TRBV7-2 and TRBJ2-7, with TRBD2 matching 7 bases. The CDR3 runs 14 residues. Germline V gene data show CDR1 as SGHTA and CDR2 as FQGNSA. Trimming at V came to 5 bases and at J to 7 bases, leaving 11 bases not matched to a gene. CDR3 nucleotides: TGTGCCAGCAGCCCCCCGTTGGTCGGGGGGGAGCAGTACTTC. Translation gives CASSPPLVGGEQYF.

The sample holds a few counts of this clonotype. The rearrangement uses TRBV9 and TRBJ2-5; no definite D call. Trimming cost V 0 bases and J 3 bases, with 12 bases left between them. The CDR3 consists of 15 residues. The germline CDR1 and CDR2 sequences are SGDLS and YYNGEE. CDR3: CASSVGPLEEETQYF. CDR3 bases: TGTGCCAGCAGCGTAGGACCCCTAGAGGAAGAGACCCAGTACTTC.

The chain employs TRBV3-1 and TRBJ1-2; D is possibly TRBD1 (6 bases). V shed 5 bases and J shed 4 bases, with 11 bases lying between them. There are 13 residues in the CDR3. Germline CDR1 and CDR2: LGHDT and YNNKEL (reference sequence). CDR3 region: CASSEQGVYGYTF. The CDR3 DNA follows: TGTGCCAGCAGCGAACAGGGAGTCTATGGCTACACCTTC. The entire variable domain, with the rest obtained from reference TRBV3-1 and TRBJ1-2, is as follows: DTAVSQTPKYLVTQMGNDKSIKCEQNLGHDTMYWYKQDSKKFLKIMFSYNNKELIINETVPNRFSPKSPDKAHLNLHINSLELGDSAVYFCASSEQGVYGYTFGSGTRLTVV.

The sample holds a few counts of this clonotype. The chain combines TRBV5-6 with TRBJ1-1; D unclear. The CDR3 extends over 13 amino acids. Trimming took off 1 base at V and 5 bases at J, with 9 bases between the two ends. CDR1 is SGHDT and CDR2 is YYEEEE in the germline V gene. The CDR3 protein is CASSLSPGTEAFF. DNA of the CDR3: TGTGCCAGCAGCTTGTCCCCGGGAACTGAAGCTTTCTTT.